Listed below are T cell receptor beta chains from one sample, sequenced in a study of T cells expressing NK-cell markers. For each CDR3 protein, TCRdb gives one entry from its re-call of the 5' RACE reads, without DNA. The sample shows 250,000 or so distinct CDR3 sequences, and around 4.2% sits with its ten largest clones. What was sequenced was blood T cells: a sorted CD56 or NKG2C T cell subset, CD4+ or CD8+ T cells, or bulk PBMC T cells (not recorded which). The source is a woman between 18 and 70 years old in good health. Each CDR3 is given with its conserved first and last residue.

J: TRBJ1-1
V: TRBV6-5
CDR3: CASSYSTGSAEAFF

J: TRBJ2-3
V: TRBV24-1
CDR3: CATSRSGTDTQYF

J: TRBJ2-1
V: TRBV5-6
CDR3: CASRDQRRRTSGGAEQFF

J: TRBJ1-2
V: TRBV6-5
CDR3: CASSSLGVPLYGYTF

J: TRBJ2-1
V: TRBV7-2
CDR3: CASSPRSGESSYNEQFF

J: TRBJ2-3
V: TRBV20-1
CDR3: CSASGGRGGSTDTQYF

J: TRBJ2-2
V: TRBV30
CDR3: CAWSTIHANTGELFF

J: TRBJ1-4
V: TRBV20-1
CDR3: CSARDGAGGNEKLFF

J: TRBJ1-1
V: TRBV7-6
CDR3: CASSLQGVNTEAFF

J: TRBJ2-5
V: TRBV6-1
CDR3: CASILTSGGSQETQYF

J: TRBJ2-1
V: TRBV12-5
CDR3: CASGLVPLSGTGGRFRNEQFF

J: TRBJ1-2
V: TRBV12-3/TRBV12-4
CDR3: CASSREWGGYGYTF

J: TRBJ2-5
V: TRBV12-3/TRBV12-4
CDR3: CASSPTGETQYF

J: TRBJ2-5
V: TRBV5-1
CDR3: CASKEQGQYQETQYF

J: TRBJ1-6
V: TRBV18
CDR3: CASSGGTEDSPLHF

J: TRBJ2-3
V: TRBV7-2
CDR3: CASSLVLATDTQYF

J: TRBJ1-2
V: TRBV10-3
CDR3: CASRGKDYGYTF

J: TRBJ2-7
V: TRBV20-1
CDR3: CSAPPSVSSYEQYF

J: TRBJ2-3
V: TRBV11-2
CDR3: CASEKPGTALTDTQYF

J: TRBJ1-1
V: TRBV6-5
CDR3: CASSYSRKNTEAFF

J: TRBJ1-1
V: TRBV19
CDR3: CASSIGAYNTEAFF

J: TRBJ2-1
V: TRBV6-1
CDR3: CASRGTPTYNEQFF

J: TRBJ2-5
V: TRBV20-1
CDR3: CSARGPIEGSQYF

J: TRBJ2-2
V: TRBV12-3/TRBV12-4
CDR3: CASRTTGDWTSGGAGELFF

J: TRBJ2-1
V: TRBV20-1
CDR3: CSAGGTSSYNEQFF

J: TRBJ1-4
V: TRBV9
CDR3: CASSVGQKRSNLEKLFF

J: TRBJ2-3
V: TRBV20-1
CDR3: CSAFSSGGSTFTDTQYF

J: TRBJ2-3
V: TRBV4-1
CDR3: CASSQSPLAGGWGDTQYF